The 8 T cell receptor beta chains below were found in one sample sequenced in a study of blood T cell repertoires in COVID-19. Produced via immunoSEQ multiplex PCR; TCRdb's table is partial and in-frame only. The sample yields 260,000 or so clones, 88% seen once. Sequenced input: peripheral blood. The receptors derive from a human donor in a cohort sampled during active COVID-19.

The genes are TRBV12-5 and TRBJ2-1; 10 bases match TRBD2. The CDR3 extends over 20 amino acids. V gave up 3 bases and J gave up 1 base; unmatched junction bases: 15. Germline values: CDR1 LGHNT, CDR2 FRNRAP. In DNA form, the CDR3 reads TGTGCTAGTGGTTTCCCCTTTCTAGCGGGAGTTGAAGTTTCCTACAATGAGCAGTTCTTC. Translated: CASGFPFLAGVEVSYNEQFF.

The rearrangement joins TRBV7-9 to TRBJ1-2; perhaps TRBD1 as D (5 bases). The CDR3 has 14 residues. The ends were cut back, 5 bases at V and 3 bases at J, with 13 bases in the middle. Per germline, CDR1 SEHNR and CDR2 FQNEAQ (reference sequence). The CDR3 protein is CASSLKRGDYGYTF. CDR3 DNA sequence: TGTGCCAGCAGCCTTAAGCGGGGGGACTATGGCTACACCTTC.

The rearrangement joins TRBV5-6 to TRBJ2-5, with TRBD1 matching 7 bases. The CDR3 has 15 amino acids. V shed 1 base and J 3 bases; nucleotides not matched to a gene: 6. Germline V gene lookup returns CDR1 SGHDT and CDR2 YYEEEE. CDR3 region: CASSLWPRGKETQYF. The CDR3 DNA follows: TGTGCCAGCAGCTTGTGGCCCAGGGGGAAAGAGACCCAGTACTTC.

The gene calls are TRBV3-1 (or the pseudogene TRBV3-2) and TRBJ1-1; D is ambiguous. The CDR3 is 14 amino acids. Germline values: CDR1 LGHDT, CDR2 YNNKEL (reference sequence). Trimming removed 1 base from V and 3 bases from J, with 9 bases in between. CDR3 protein: CASSQAKIHTEAFF. In DNA, the CDR3 is TGTGCCAGCAGCCAAGCTAAAATTCACACTGAAGCTTTCTTT.

The chain has TRBV27 and TRBJ1-5, with TRBD1 identical over 7 bases. CDR1 MNHEY and CDR2 SMNVEV come from the germline V gene (reference sequence). The CDR3 has 15 amino acids. With V trimmed by 6 bases and J by 0 bases, 5 bases remained unmatched. The CDR3 nucleotides are TGTGCCAGCAGCCAAAGACAGGGTAGCAATCAGCCCCAGCATTTT. Translated, it gives CASSQRQGSNQPQHF.

The chain is built from TRBV6-5 and TRBJ2-7, with 10 bases that match TRBD1. Trimming took 6 bases from V and 6 from J; bases not matched to a gene: 5. CDR3 length: 13 amino acids. Germline CDR1 MNHEY, CDR2 SVGAGI. This CDR3 is CASRWDRGSEQYF. CDR3 DNA sequence: TGTGCCAGCAGGTGGGACAGGGGAAGCGAGCAGTACTTC.

The chain recombines TRBV19 with TRBJ2-7, with 9 bases aligning to TRBD1. Germline trimming cut 4 bases from V and 2 bases from J; bases unmatched to any gene: 6. The germline CDR1 and CDR2 sequences are LNHDA and SQIVND (reference sequence). The CDR3 is made up of 15 amino acids. The CDR3 is CASSTRQGVPYEQYF. The DNA of the CDR3 is TGTGCCAGTAGTACCCGACAGGGGGTCCCCTACGAGCAGTACTTC. The full variable domain, its missing parts supplied by reference TRBV19 and TRBJ2-7, is DGGITQSPKYLFRKEGQNVTLSCEQNLNHDAMYWYRQDPGQGLRLIYYSQIVNDFQKGDIAEGYSVSREKKESFPLTVTSAQKNPTAFYLCASSTRQGVPYEQYFGPGTRLTVT.

The chain carries TRBV19 and TRBJ1-2; no definite D call. Trimming shortened V by 1 base and J by 4 bases, and 13 bases separated the two germline ends. Germline CDR1 is LNHDA and CDR2 is SQIVND (reference sequence). This CDR3 contains 15 residues. The CDR3 protein is CASSIVVEPFYGYTF. The CDR3 DNA follows: TGTGCCAGTAGTATAGTAGTCGAGCCCTTCTATGGCTACACCTTC. Together with reference TRBV19 and TRBJ1-2, the CDR3 gives the full variable domain: DGGITQSPKYLFRKEGQNVTLSCEQNLNHDAMYWYRQDPGQGLRLIYYSQIVNDFQKGDIAEGYSVSREKKESFPLTVTSAQKNPTAFYLCASSIVVEPFYGYTFGSGTRLTVV.